The subject of this entry is one TCR beta chain. Its target antigen remains unknown. Base qualities are missing; no much larger clone stands one base away. The data are from a study of low-dose radiotherapy and immunotherapy resistance in tumors (dated by TCRdb to between 2021 and 2022). Context from the whole study: In Cohort 1, 0.5 Gy per fraction was delivered every 2 weeks, and a total PTV dose of 6.5 Gy was prescribed. Cohort 2 received 1 Gy per fraction every two weeks, with a total of 13 Gy over 26 weeks. Nivolumab was administered intravenously as a 240 mg flat dose every two weeks, and ipilimumab was administered intravenously at 1 mg/kg every six weeks. Intravenous cyclophosphamide at 200 mg/m2 was administered every two weeks, one day ahead of each radiation and immunotherapy administration. Aspirin 300 mg was taken orally once daily by patients for four cycles, starting on cycle 1 day 1. No randomization into treatment groups was done for the people taking part in the trial. The translational analysis covered eight patients: three from the first dose cohort and the first five from the second dose cohort.

To make first-strand cDNA, Superscript III was used along with a set of TRAV- and TRBV-specific primers so that both the TCRalpha and TCRbeta chains were covered. TCRs were amplified with Phusion for 15 to 25 PCR cycles using a constant-region primer together with the adapter attached to the V primers. Isolated mRNA was amplified with the MessageAmp II aRNA Amplification Kit, using a roughly 17-hour in vitro transcription at 37°C. The Dynabeads mRNA DIRECT Purification Kit was used to isolate mRNA for TCR sequencing. A second roughly 25-cycle Phusion PCR added indexed Illumina adapters, and products were purified with AMPure XP beads. The published analysis was carried out like this. Using custom Perl scripts, TCR sequences that encoded the same protein were pooled, out-of-frame sequences were dropped, and the abundance of each clonotype was calculated. TCR sequences supported by only a single read were excluded from analysis. Among the metrics used to describe the repertoires were Shannon entropy, Gini index, clonality, richness, and the frequency of TCRs shared between repertoires. The public reads were run again by TCRdb, first through fastp at Q25 and then through MiXCR, and only productive beta chains were kept. Rows merge per CDR3 protein into single entries with the most common DNA and genes. TCRdb, not the original authors, processed these V and J calls. The sample records over 7,000 distinct CDR3 sequences, 60% to 80% of which are singletons. The ten largest clones capture roughly 7.1% of the sample.

Donors were enrolled in RACIN, a single-arm phase I dose-escalation trial combining nivolumab, ipilimumab, aspirin, low-dose cyclophosphamide and low-dose radiotherapy. Patients were eligible if they had advanced solid tumors that were TIL-negative. The clonotype was recovered from a human donor with advanced metastatic prostate, ovarian, gallbladder or colorectal cancer (not recorded which). This table probably holds off-target reads from a library built for another chain.

The CDR3 protein is CSARDEAAYNEQFF. DNA sequence: TGCAGTGCTAGAGATGAAGCAGCTTACAATGAGCAGTTCTTC. Here the chain combines TRBV20-1 and TRBJ2-1; no D gene call is confident. The CDR3 starts with the cysteine, ends with the phenylalanine, and has 14 residues. The sequence is cut down to CDR3 DNA, 42 bases in frame from base 1. The germline ends are 10 bases apart after V is trimmed by 0 bases and J by 4 bases. Via the germline V gene (reference sequence), CDR1 is DFQATT and CDR2 SNEGSKA.